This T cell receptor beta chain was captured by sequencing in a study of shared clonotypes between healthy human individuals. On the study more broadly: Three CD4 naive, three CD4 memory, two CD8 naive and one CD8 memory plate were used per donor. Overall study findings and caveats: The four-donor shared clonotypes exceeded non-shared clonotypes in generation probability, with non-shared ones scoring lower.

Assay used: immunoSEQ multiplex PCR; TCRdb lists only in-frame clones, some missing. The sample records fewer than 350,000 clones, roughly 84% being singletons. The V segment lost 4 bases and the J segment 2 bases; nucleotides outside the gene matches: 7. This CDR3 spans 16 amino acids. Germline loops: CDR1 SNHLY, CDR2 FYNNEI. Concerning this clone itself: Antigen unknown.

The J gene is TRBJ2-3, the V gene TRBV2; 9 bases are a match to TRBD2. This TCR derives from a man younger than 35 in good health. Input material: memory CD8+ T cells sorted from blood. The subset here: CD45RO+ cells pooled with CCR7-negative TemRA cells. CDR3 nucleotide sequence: TGTGCCAGCAGTGCCGGGACTAGCTATCTCACAGATACGCAGTATTTT. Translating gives CASSAGTSYLTDTQYF.